These 29 T cell receptor beta chains originate from one sample sequenced in a study of cytomegalovirus exposure and HLA in healthy donors. A multiplex PCR was run with 60 Vbeta primers and 13 Jbeta primers. Here immunoSEQ multiplex PCR was the method, and the copy in TCRdb shows in-frame clones only, minus some. The sample has over 110,000 clones, approximately 84% seen once. Sequencing was carried out using PBMCs. The receptors originated from a woman aged 55-70 years in good health and CMV-seropositive.

This chain links TRBV4-2 with TRBJ2-7; 8 nucleotides agree with TRBD2. CDR1 LGHNA and CDR2 YNFKEQ come from the germline V gene. V lost 4 bases and J lost 6; bases outside the gene matches: 14. CDR3 length: 16 amino acids. The CDR3 here is CASSPSAGSGSSEQYF. The DNA of the CDR3 is TGTGCCAGCAGCCCGTCCGCAGGGAGCGGGAGCTCCGAGCAGTACTTC.

The gene calls are TRBV2 and TRBJ1-1, with 11 bases matching TRBD1. The CDR3 runs 14 residues. Germline CDR1 reads SNHLY; CDR2 reads FYNNEI. With 6 bases clipped from V and 6 bases from J, the junction kept 6 bases outside the gene matches. CDR3 nucleotides: TGTGCCAGCAGAGGACAGGGGGCTTTGGCTGAAGCTTTCTTT. Amino acids: CASRGQGALAEAFF.

V and J are TRBV6-5 and TRBJ1-5; weak D call: TRBD1 (5 bases). CDR1 is MNHEY, CDR2 SVGAGI, per germline. Trimming took off 5 bases at V and 3 bases at J, with 8 bases between the two ends. The CDR3 length is 13 residues. The CDR3 is CASSRGVNQPQHF. The CDR3 DNA reads as TGTGCCAGCAGTCGGGGGGTCAATCAGCCCCAGCATTTT.

This clone counts as medium-sized (0.01 to 0.1%). V gene TRBV7-9 combines with J gene TRBJ2-6; 8 positions match TRBD1. CDR3 length: 15 residues. With V trimmed by 9 bases and J by 2 bases, 6 bases remained unmatched. The germline gives CDR1 SEHNR, CDR2 FQNEAQ (reference sequence). The CDR3 coding sequence is TGTGCCAGTCAGGGGGCTGGGGCTGGGGCCAACGTCCTGACTTTC. Translated, it gives CASQGAGAGANVLTF.

The chain employs TRBV28 and TRBJ1-2, with D maybe TRBD1 (6 bases). The CDR3 sequence is 16 residues long. The V and J ends lost 10 bases and 0 bases respectively, with 21 bases between them. Germline CDR1 and CDR2: MDHEN and SYDVKM. The CDR3 region is CATLTRTALSNYGYTF. The CDR3, as DNA: TGTGCCACCCTAACCAGGACAGCCTTGTCTAACTATGGCTACACCTTC.

The chain combines TRBV28 with TRBJ2-2; D is possibly TRBD2 (6 bases). CDR3 length equals 14 residues. Germline V gene sequence: CDR1 MDHEN, CDR2 SYDVKM. Trimming left V 5 bases short and J 1 base short, with 8 bases between. The CDR3 is CASSISGNTGELFF. The CDR3 coding sequence is TGTGCCAGCAGTATTAGCGGGAACACCGGGGAGCTGTTTTTT.

The table lists this clone with a count of one. The chain uses TRBV28 and TRBJ2-5; 8 bases agree with TRBD2. The CDR3 length is 19 residues. Trimming removed 8 bases from V and 5 bases from J; junction bases left unmatched: 25. Germline values: CDR1 MDHEN, CDR2 SYDVKM. CDR3 amino acids: CASLTGDPTESGSPETQYF. CDR3 nucleotide sequence: TGTGCCAGCCTCACGGGGGACCCGACGGAGAGCGGGAGTCCGGAGACCCAGTACTTC. Full variable domain (missing parts from reference TRBV28 and TRBJ2-5): DVKVTQSSRYLVKRTGEKVFLECVQDMDHENMFWYRQDPGLGLRLIYFSYDVKMKEKGDIPEGYSVSREKKERFSLILESASTNQTSMYLCASLTGDPTESGSPETQYFGPGTRLLVL.

The chain joins TRBV9 to TRBJ2-3; TRBD2 is a possible D gene (6 bases). The CDR3 contains 15 residues. CDR1 SGDLS and CDR2 YYNGEE come from the germline V gene. Trimming pared 4 bases from V and 2 bases from J, leaving 14 bases between. This CDR3 is CASSSLAALTDTQYF. DNA for the CDR3: TGTGCCAGCAGCTCTTTAGCGGCTCTCACAGATACGCAGTATTTT.

This sequence joins TRBV4-1 and TRBJ1-3; 8 nucleotides agree with TRBD1. Germline V gene data show CDR1 as MGHRA and CDR2 as YSYEKL. Trimming took 6 bases from V and 3 from J; bases not matched to a gene: 7. The CDR3 length is 15 residues. The CDR3 DNA reads as TGCGCCAGCAGAAGCAGGACAGGGATTGGAAACACCATATATTTT. Amino acids: CASRSRTGIGNTIYF.

The gene calls are TRBV30 and TRBJ2-7; 9 bases match TRBD1. The length of the CDR3 is 17 residues. J lost 0 bases, V lost 1 base, and 10 bases had no gene match. The germline gives CDR1 GTSNPN, CDR2 SVGIG (reference sequence). The CDR3 nucleotides read TGTGCCTGGAGTGCCGCCCCCGGGACAGGGACCTCCTACGAGCAGTACTTC. As protein: CAWSAAPGTGTSYEQYF.

The rearrangement links TRBV19 to TRBJ2-7; the match to TRBD2 covers 10 bases. This CDR3 comprises 17 residues. CDR1 and CDR2 from the germline V gene are LNHDA and SQIVND (reference sequence). J was trimmed by 1 base and V by 3 bases; bases with no gene match: 9. The CDR3 DNA is TGTGCCAGTAGTATCAGGCTAGCGGGGGAAGGATCCTACGAGCAGTACTTC. This encodes CASSIRLAGEGSYEQYF.

In the case of this clone: Given the absence of the conserved phenylalanine or tryptophan at the CDR3 end, a read error is likely. The chain is built from TRBV29-1 and TRBJ2-7, with TRBD2 as a possible D gene (5 bases). The V gene lost 1 base and the J gene lost 3 bases, with 13 bases spanning the gap. Looked up from germline, CDR1 is SQVTM and CDR2 is ANQGSEA. CDR3 length equals 14 residues. CDR3 coding DNA: TGCAGCGTTGAAGGAGGGAGTGGTTACTACGAGCAGTACCTC. The encoded protein is CSVEGGSGYYEQYL.

V usage is TRBV6-1 and J usage is TRBJ2-7; no definite D call. Germline V gene data show CDR1 as MNHNS and CDR2 as SASEGT. Trimming took 2 bases from V and 9 from J, leaving 11 bases between them. The CDR3 length is 12 residues. CDR3 nucleotide sequence: TGTGCCAGCAGTGAATCCTCCCGGAGGCAGTACTTC. This codes for CASSESSRRQYF.

The J gene is TRBJ2-7, the V gene TRBV30; D is perhaps TRBD1 (6 bases). This CDR3 has 13 amino acids. Per the germline V gene, CDR1 is GTSNPN and CDR2 is SVGIG (reference sequence). Trimming took off 7 bases at V and 3 bases at J, with 16 bases between the two ends. The CDR3 here is CAYGTGQDYEQYF. DNA of the CDR3: TGTGCCTATGGGACGGGACAAGACTACGAGCAGTACTTC.

The rearrangement uses TRBV18 and TRBJ2-7, with 7 bases identical to TRBD1. In germline, CDR1 is KGHSH, CDR2 LQKENI. J gave up 2 bases and V 6 bases, and 4 bases lay outside the gene matches. This CDR3 is built from 13 residues. In nucleotides, the CDR3 is TGTGCCAGCTCTAGGGACAGAGCCTACGAGCAGTACTTC. Amino acid sequence: CASSRDRAYEQYF.

The rearrangement uses TRBV28 and TRBJ2-2; no reliable D call. The CDR3 covers 15 residues. CDR1 and CDR2 (germline): MDHEN, SYDVKM. V was trimmed by 6 bases and J by 1 base, leaving 12 bases between them. The CDR3 sequence is CASRTVALNTGELFF. The DNA for the CDR3 is TGTGCCAGCAGGACTGTGGCCTTGAACACCGGGGAGCTGTTTTTT.

This CDR3 reads CASSLEVVRVTDTQYF. CDR3 nucleotides: TGTGCCAGCAGCTTGGAGGTGGTTCGGGTCACAGATACGCAGTATTTT. The J gene is TRBJ2-3, the V gene TRBV5-4; D not certain. This CDR3 has 16 amino acids. Germline CDR1 reads SGHNT; CDR2 reads YYREEE (reference sequence). V dropped 0 bases and J dropped 2 bases, with 13 bases sitting between them.

This rearrangement joins TRBV5-1 to TRBJ2-1; no firm D call. This CDR3 is 12 amino acids long. V lost 1 base, J lost 7 bases, and 6 bases lay in between. Germline V lookup: CDR1 SGHRS, CDR2 YFSETQ. The CDR3 nucleotides read TGCGCCAGCAGCTTGAGCTTGAATGAGCAGTTCTTC. It yields the protein CASSLSLNEQFF.

This chain joins TRBV28 and TRBJ1-2; D unresolved. Trimming stripped 2 bases from V and 2 bases from J, with 9 bases between. The CDR3 is 14 residues long. CDR1 MDHEN and CDR2 SYDVKM come from the germline V gene. The CDR3: CASSLPRPNYGYTF. Written as DNA, the CDR3 is TGTGCCAGCAGTTTACCCCGTCCGAACTATGGCTACACCTTC.

The chain has TRBV19 and TRBJ1-1, with no clear D. V lost 3 bases and J lost 9, with 11 bases in between. This CDR3 has 12 amino acids. Per the germline V gene, CDR1 is LNHDA and CDR2 is SQIVND (reference sequence). In DNA form, the CDR3 reads TGTGCCAGTAGTATCGAGTGGAGCAAAGCTTTCTTT. Its protein product is CASSIEWSKAFF. The complete variable domain, with remaining parts taken from reference TRBV19 and TRBJ1-1, reads DGGITQSPKYLFRKEGQNVTLSCEQNLNHDAMYWYRQDPGQGLRLIYYSQIVNDFQKGDIAEGYSVSREKKESFPLTVTSAQKNPTAFYLCASSIEWSKAFFGQGTRLTVV.

A few counts support this clone. The same CDR3 can be traced to other DNA sequences in this sample. The J gene is TRBJ1-4, the V gene TRBV28; tentative D call: TRBD1 (5 bases). This CDR3 has 14 amino acids. From germline, CDR1 is MDHEN and CDR2 SYDVKM. V was clipped by 3 bases and J by 1 base, with 6 bases between them. CDR3 sequence reads: CASSLGGTNEKLFF. CDR3 nucleotides: TGTGCCAGCAGTTTGGGGGGAACTAATGAAAAACTGTTTTTT.

This clone has ten or more counts. The chain uses TRBV28 and TRBJ1-4; possible D gene TRBD1, 5 bases. CDR1 MDHEN and CDR2 SYDVKM come from the germline V gene. The CDR3 spans 13 residues. The ends were cut back, 7 bases at V and 8 bases at J, with 14 bases in the middle. CDR3 sequence reads: CASKGQGVEKLFF. CDR3 coding DNA: TGTGCCAGCAAAGGGCAGGGCGTAGAAAAACTGTTTTTT.

The chain's CDR3 is CSVGSGVDTGELFF. The CDR3 bases are TGCAGCGTTGGGTCGGGGGTGGACACCGGGGAGCTGTTTTTT. This rearrangement joins TRBV29-1 to TRBJ2-2, with D tentatively TRBD2 (6 bases). The CDR3 loop spans 14 amino acids. Germline CDR1 reads SQVTM; CDR2 reads ANQGSEA. V was clipped by 4 bases and J by 3 bases, with 12 bases between them.

The genes are TRBV18 and TRBJ1-1, with D perhaps TRBD1 (6 bases). Germline V gene sequence: CDR1 KGHSH, CDR2 LQKENI. V shed 6 bases and J shed 0 bases, with 11 bases lying between them. The CDR3 has 14 residues. CDR3 DNA sequence: TGTGCCAGCTCTCACAGGGAGATGAACACTGAAGCTTTCTTT. This encodes CASSHREMNTEAFF.

The V gene is TRBV11-3, the J gene TRBJ2-2; 7 nucleotides align to TRBD1. The CDR3 is made up of 14 amino acids. With V trimmed by 5 bases and J by 4 bases, 4 bases remained unmatched. Per the germline V gene, CDR1 is SGHNT and CDR2 is YENEEA. CDR3 in amino acids: CASSGGQITGELFF. The CDR3 region has the DNA TGTGCCAGCAGCGGGGGACAGATCACCGGGGAGCTGTTTTTT.

The gene calls are TRBV15 and TRBJ1-2; D might be TRBD1 (5 bases). CDR1 and CDR2 (germline): LNHNV, YYDKDF (reference sequence). Between the trimmed V and J ends, which lost 1 base and 8 bases, there was a span of 14 bases. This CDR3 spans 14 amino acids. CDR3 amino acids: CATSRGRKGLGYTF. Here the CDR3 DNA reads TGTGCCACCAGCAGAGGGAGAAAGGGGCTCGGCTACACCTTC. Variable domain in full (rest from reference TRBV15 and TRBJ1-2): DAMVIQNPRYQVTQFGKPVTLSCSQTLNHNVMYWYQQKSSQAPKLLFHYYDKDFNNEADTPDNFQSRRPNTSFCFLDIRSPGLGDTAMYLCATSRGRKGLGYTFGSGTRLTVV.

This clone occurred a few times. This rearrangement joins TRBV10-2 to TRBJ2-3, with D perhaps matching TRBD1 (5 bases). Trimming shortened V by 2 bases and J by 4 bases, and 16 bases separated the two germline ends. The CDR3 length is 16 residues. Germline CDR1 is WSHSY and CDR2 is SAAADI. This CDR3 is CASSERQPPSADTQYF. CDR3 DNA sequence: TGCGCCAGCAGTGAGCGACAGCCCCCCTCCGCAGATACGCAGTATTTT.

This clone was seen only once. The gene calls are TRBV18 and TRBJ1-1, with 7 nucleotides matching TRBD1. The trim removed 1 base at V and 0 bases at J, leaving 5 bases unmatched. The CDR3 extends over 16 amino acids. Per germline, CDR1 KGHSH and CDR2 LQKENI. The CDR3 is CASSPLRGPVNTEAFF. CDR3 nucleotides: TGTGCCAGCTCACCACTAAGGGGGCCGGTGAACACTGAAGCTTTCTTT.

The V gene is TRBV19, the J gene TRBJ1-1; D is undetermined. CDR1 is LNHDA, CDR2 SQIVND, per germline (reference sequence). The V gene lost 4 bases and the J gene lost 0 bases, with 18 bases spanning the gap. The CDR3 runs 17 residues. Here the CDR3 DNA reads TGTGCCAGTAGTACGGGGAAGTGGCTGCAACTGAACACTGAAGCTTTCTTT. Translated: CASSTGKWLQLNTEAFF.